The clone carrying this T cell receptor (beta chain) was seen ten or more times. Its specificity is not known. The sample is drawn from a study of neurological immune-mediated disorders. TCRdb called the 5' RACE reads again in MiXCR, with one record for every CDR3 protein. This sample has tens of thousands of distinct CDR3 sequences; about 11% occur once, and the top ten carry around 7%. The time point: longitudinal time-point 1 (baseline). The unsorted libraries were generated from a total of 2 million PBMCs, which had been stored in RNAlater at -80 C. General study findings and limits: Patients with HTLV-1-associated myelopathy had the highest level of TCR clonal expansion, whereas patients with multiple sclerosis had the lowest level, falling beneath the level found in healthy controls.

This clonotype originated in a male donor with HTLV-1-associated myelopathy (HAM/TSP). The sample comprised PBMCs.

The CDR3 spells CSARGGATNEKLFF. The CDR3, as DNA: TGCAGTGCTAGAGGTGGAGCAACTAATGAAAAACTGTTTTTT. This rearrangement joins TRBV20-1 to TRBJ1-4; D unresolved. This CDR3 has 14 residues. Germline values: CDR1 DFQATT, CDR2 SNEGSKA (reference sequence). V was cut by 1 base and J by 0 bases, with 6 bases left in between.